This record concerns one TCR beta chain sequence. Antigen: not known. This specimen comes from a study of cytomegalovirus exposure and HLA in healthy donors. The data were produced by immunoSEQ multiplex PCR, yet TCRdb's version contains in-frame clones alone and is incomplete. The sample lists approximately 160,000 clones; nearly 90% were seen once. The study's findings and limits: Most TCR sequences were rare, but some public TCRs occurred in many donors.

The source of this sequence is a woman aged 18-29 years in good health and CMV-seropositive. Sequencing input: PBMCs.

In DNA, the CDR3 is TGTGCCAGCAGTTTGAAGCGGGACGAGCAGTACTTC. It is translated as CASSLKRDEQYF. The J gene is TRBJ2-7, the V gene TRBV28; D is perhaps TRBD2 (6 bases). Germline V gene data show CDR1 as MDHEN and CDR2 as SYDVKM. There are 12 residues in the CDR3. Trimming stripped 3 bases from V and 5 bases from J, with 8 bases between.